This T cell receptor (beta chain) was observed in a study of blood T cells in healthy people across ages. Study-level results: Per-million-T-cell TCR beta diversity fell roughly linearly with age. Both higher diversity and more naive CD4+ cells marked long-lived donors when set against aged donors.

This CDR3 is built from 14 residues. The ends were cut back, 0 bases at V and 3 bases at J, with 8 bases in the middle. The germline gives CDR1 LGHNA, CDR2 YSLEER. Every donor contributed about 10 milliliters of peripheral blood by blood draw. A sample-barcoded 5' primer and a J-beta primer mix were used in a second PCR of roughly 6 to 11 cycles. TCRdb re-called the 5' RACE reads with MiXCR, one entry per CDR3 protein. The table has more than 900,000 distinct CDR3 sequences, under 30% seen once. This clonotype was detected many times. No antigen is known for it. These same data were also listed under a study on T cells of mothers and their children.

The gene calls are TRBV4-3 and TRBJ2-5, with D perhaps TRBD1 (6 bases). The sample consisted of blood. The TCR sequence derives from a girl aged 2-10 years in good health. In nucleotides, the CDR3 is TGCGCCAGCAGCCAAGAGGCAGGGGAAGAGACCCAGTACTTC. It yields the protein CASSQEAGEETQYF.